The 20 T cell receptor beta chains in this list originate from one sample, sequenced in a study of CD8 T cells in Susac syndrome. With random hexamers, reverse transcription was performed on about 0.45 to 1 ug of RNA. TCRdb re-derived calls from the immunoSEQ multiplex PCR reads in MiXCR, one entry per CDR3 protein. In the table there are about 180,000 distinct CDR3 sequences, approximately 96% of which are singletons. Sequencing was performed on CD8+ T cells from PBMCs. These receptors were obtained from a human donor with multiple sclerosis.

The V call is TRBV20-1, the J call TRBJ2-7; no clear D. V dropped 0 bases and J dropped 4 bases, with 7 bases sitting between them. The germline CDR1 and CDR2 sequences are DFQATT and SNEGSKA (reference sequence). The CDR3 has 12 residues. CDR3 in amino acids: CSARDLEYEQYF. The CDR3 DNA reads TGCAGTGCTAGAGATCTTGAGTACGAGCAGTACTTC.

This chain uses TRBV2 with TRBJ1-1; D remains ambiguous. The CDR3 sequence is 15 residues long. V lost 7 bases, J lost 1 base, and 16 bases lay in between. Germline V gene data show CDR1 as SNHLY and CDR2 as FYNNEI. The CDR3 loop is CASTRPDGKNTEAFF. The CDR3 coding sequence is TGTGCCAGCACCCGACCGGACGGGAAGAACACTGAAGCTTTCTTT.

The chain joins TRBV2 to TRBJ2-3, with TRBD2 matching 9 bases. Trimming removed 4 bases from V and 1 base from J; junction bases left unmatched: 6. The germline V gene has CDR1 SNHLY and CDR2 FYNNEI. The CDR3 has 16 amino acids. The CDR3 reads CASSGLAGDGTDTQYF. The CDR3 DNA reads as TGTGCCAGCAGTGGATTAGCGGGAGATGGCACAGATACGCAGTATTTT.

The chain combines TRBV20-1 with TRBJ2-1, with D unclear. The CDR3 extends over 16 amino acids. The germline V gene has CDR1 DFQATT and CDR2 SNEGSKA (reference sequence). V lost 2 bases and J 0 bases, leaving 14 bases between the germline ends. The CDR3 loop is CSARRFDWASYNEQFF. CDR3 nucleotide sequence: TGCAGTGCTAGAAGGTTCGATTGGGCCTCCTACAATGAGCAGTTCTTC.

The chain has TRBV4-1 and TRBJ2-1, with 13 bases identical to TRBD2. The length of the CDR3 is 19 residues. Germline CDR1 MGHRA, CDR2 YSYEKL. Trimming cost V 3 bases and J 4 bases; bases outside gene matches: 12. CDR3 sequence: CASSHPGLAGLPRYNEQFF. The CDR3, as DNA: TGCGCCAGCAGCCACCCGGGACTAGCGGGGCTCCCGAGGTACAATGAGCAGTTCTTC.

V gene TRBV4-1 combines with J gene TRBJ2-7; D might be TRBD1 or TRBD2, each matching 7 bases. Germline V lookup: CDR1 MGHRA, CDR2 YSYEKL. The CDR3 length is 15 residues. V was trimmed by 1 base and J by 2 bases, leaving 12 bases between them. The CDR3 spells CASSQVRGGTYEQYF. The CDR3 nucleotides read TGCGCCAGCAGCCAAGTCAGGGGGGGAACCTACGAGCAGTACTTC.

The rearrangement uses TRBV28 and TRBJ2-5; 11 bases match TRBD1. This CDR3 is built from 17 residues. V shed 2 bases and J 5 bases; nucleotides not matched to a gene: 10. Germline CDR1 is MDHEN and CDR2 is SYDVKM. The CDR3 region is CASSLLGQGAAGETQYF. CDR3 in DNA: TGTGCCAGCAGTTTACTAGGACAGGGGGCCGCTGGGGAGACCCAGTACTTC.

This chain uses TRBV29-1 with TRBJ2-2, with D perhaps matching TRBD1 (5 bases). CDR1 SQVTM and CDR2 ANQGSEA come from the germline V gene. The V gene lost 6 bases and the J gene lost 5 bases, with 10 bases spanning the gap. The length of the CDR3 is 12 residues. The CDR3 here is CSVIWTTGELFF. CDR3 DNA sequence: TGCAGCGTCATATGGACAACCGGGGAGCTGTTTTTT.

This chain connects TRBV27 to TRBJ2-7, with 9 bases that match TRBD2. Germline V gene data show CDR1 as MNHEY and CDR2 as SMNVEV (reference sequence). The CDR3 is 11 residues long. V shed 8 bases, J shed 12 bases, and the junction held 8 bases outside the gene matches. The CDR3, as DNA: TGTGCCAGCTATACTGGGACTAGCTGGTACTTC. This gives the protein CASYTGTSWYF.

The chain joins TRBV6-1 to TRBJ2-3; the match to TRBD2 covers 11 bases. J gave up 6 bases and V 5 bases, and 13 bases lay outside the gene matches. The length of the CDR3 is 17 residues. The germline V gene encodes CDR1 MNHNS and CDR2 SASEGT. The CDR3 DNA follows: TGTGCCAGCAGTCTTCACCAACTAGCGGGAGTGGAGGATACGCAGTATTTT. Amino acid sequence: CASSLHQLAGVEDTQYF.

The chain employs TRBV4-1 and TRBJ2-3; a possible D gene is TRBD2 (6 bases). CDR1 is MGHRA and CDR2 is YSYEKL in the germline V gene. Trimming took off 4 bases at V and 1 base at J, with 18 bases between the two ends. The CDR3 length is 17 residues. The CDR3 reads CASSRIAAGTGTDTQYF. In DNA form, the CDR3 reads TGCGCCAGCAGCCGAATCGCCGCCGGGACTGGCACAGATACGCAGTATTTT.

The count of this clonotype is one. The CDR3 nucleotides read TGTGCCAGCAGTTTCCGCCAGCAGAACACTGAAGCTTTCTTT. This codes for CASSFRQQNTEAFF. The chain couples TRBV27 to TRBJ1-1; D uncertain. Germline CDR1 MNHEY, CDR2 SMNVEV (reference sequence). V shed 3 bases and J shed 1 base, with 9 bases lying between them. The CDR3 spans 14 residues.

The chain employs TRBV29-1 and TRBJ1-2; TRBD1 is a possible D gene (5 bases). CDR3 length: 15 amino acids. The ends were cut back, 5 bases at V and 1 base at J, with 17 bases in the middle. CDR1 is SQVTM, CDR2 ANQGSEA, per germline. The CDR3 DNA reads TGCAGCGTTCTCGTAGGCCGGGGACTTAACTATGGCTACACCTTC. It yields the protein CSVLVGRGLNYGYTF.

This sequence joins TRBV5-1 and TRBJ2-1; 9 bases line up with TRBD2. This CDR3 has 16 amino acids. Germline V lookup: CDR1 SGHRS, CDR2 YFSETQ. Unmatched junction bases numbered 14, after V lost 7 bases and J lost 6 bases. CDR3 sequence reads: CASGRLAGDRVNEQFF. The CDR3 DNA reads TGCGCCAGCGGACGGTTAGCGGGAGATCGGGTCAATGAGCAGTTCTTC.

The chain uses TRBV5-1 and TRBJ2-2, with D unresolved. Trimming stripped 7 bases from V and 5 bases from J, with 9 bases between. The CDR3 runs to 12 residues. Per germline, CDR1 SGHRS and CDR2 YFSETQ. CDR3 coding DNA: TGCGCCAGCTCATCTAAAACCGGGGAGCTGTTTTTT. It specifies CASSSKTGELFF.

The rearrangement joins TRBV9 to TRBJ1-3, with D uncertain. V gave up 3 bases and J gave up 3 bases, with 7 bases separating them. Germline CDR1 reads SGDLS; CDR2 reads YYNGEE. This CDR3 region has 13 residues. The CDR3 is CASSEPNGNTIYF. The DNA for the CDR3 is TGTGCCAGCAGCGAGCCGAATGGAAACACCATATATTTT.

The J gene is TRBJ1-1, the V gene TRBV2, with a possible D match to TRBD1 (5 bases). The germline gives CDR1 SNHLY, CDR2 FYNNEI. V lost 6 bases and J lost 6, with 14 bases in between. The CDR3 sequence is 13 residues long. In DNA, the CDR3 is TGTGCCAGCAGGGGCAGCGAGGGACCTGAAGCTTTCTTT. Protein sequence: CASRGSEGPEAFF.

This rearrangement joins TRBV12-3 or TRBV12-4 to TRBJ1-2, with a weak D call TRBD1 (6 bases). The CDR3 has 15 amino acids. Trimming removed 1 base at V and 2 bases at J, with 11 bases between. The CDR3 DNA follows: TGTGCCAGCAGTTTAGGGGGGCTGGCCAACTATGGCTACACCTTC. Translating it yields CASSLGGLANYGYTF.

The J gene is TRBJ2-7, the V gene TRBV29-1, with 7 bases matching TRBD1. Germline lookup yields CDR1 SQVTM and CDR2 ANQGSEA. This CDR3 comprises 13 residues. The trim removed 4 bases at V and 3 bases at J, leaving 6 bases unmatched. The DNA of the CDR3 is TGCAGCGTTGTAGGGGACAGACTCTACGAGCAGTACTTC. Encoded protein: CSVVGDRLYEQYF.

Written as DNA, the CDR3 is TGCAGCGTTGAAGAAACTGCTGCGGGCTACACCTTC. It is translated as CSVEETAAGYTF. This chain joins TRBV29-1 and TRBJ1-2, with unresolved D. The CDR3 extends over 12 amino acids. V was cut by 0 bases and J by 8 bases, with 10 bases left in between. Germline CDR1 is SQVTM and CDR2 is ANQGSEA.